This TCR beta chain comes out of a study of neurological immune-mediated disorders. CDR3 size: 13 residues. Germline V gene lookup returns CDR1 DFQATT and CDR2 SNEGSKA (reference sequence). Trimming stripped 4 bases from V and 2 bases from J, with 12 bases between. Documented time point: technical triplicate 2. Each CDR3 protein gets one entry after TCRdb re-called the 5' RACE reads with MiXCR. The repertoire holds under 70,000 distinct CDR3 sequences, with 20% to 30% as singletons. The clonotype comes from a man aged 55 to 70 with HTLV-1-associated myelopathy (HAM/TSP). V gene TRBV20-1 combines with J gene TRBJ2-7; D may correspond to TRBD1 or TRBD2 (5 bases each). The sequencing input was PBMCs. This chain's CDR3 is CSANEGTAYEQYF. The CDR3 DNA sequence: TGCAGTGCTAATGAGGGGACGGCCTACGAGCAGTACTTC.